This T cell receptor (beta chain) was obtained from a study of blood T cell repertoires in COVID-19. Whole-study context: Acute-phase and convalescent COVID-19 samples originated in the United States, Italy and Spain. PBMCs, B-cell-depleted T cells, or T cells provided the cDNA or gDNA that made up the material.

Patients at the Seattle site were enrolled during active infection and followed longitudinally. The germline V gene has CDR1 MNHEY and CDR2 SVGEGT. CDR3 length: 17 residues. V shed 2 bases, J shed 0 bases, and the junction held 7 bases outside the gene matches. The authors' processing: Estimation of nucleated cell counts was performed using reference gene primer amplification. Profiling relied on immunoSEQ multiplex PCR, and the TCRdb table lists in-frame clones only, not all of them. V, J and clone size are taken as reported in that table, and D and trimming were inferred from the DNA itself. The sample has roughly 380,000 clones, roughly 90% seen once; the top ten hold 1.5% to 1.7%.

Sequences were obtained from peripheral blood. The receptor's source is a woman in her thirties or forties with COVID-19, enrolled during active disease. V gene TRBV6-2 or TRBV6-3 combines with J gene TRBJ2-1; 7 bases match TRBD2. Written as DNA, the CDR3 is TGTGCCAGCAGTTACGCCCGAGGCGGGAGCTCCTACAATGAGCAGTTCTTC. Its protein product is CASSYARGGSSYNEQFF.